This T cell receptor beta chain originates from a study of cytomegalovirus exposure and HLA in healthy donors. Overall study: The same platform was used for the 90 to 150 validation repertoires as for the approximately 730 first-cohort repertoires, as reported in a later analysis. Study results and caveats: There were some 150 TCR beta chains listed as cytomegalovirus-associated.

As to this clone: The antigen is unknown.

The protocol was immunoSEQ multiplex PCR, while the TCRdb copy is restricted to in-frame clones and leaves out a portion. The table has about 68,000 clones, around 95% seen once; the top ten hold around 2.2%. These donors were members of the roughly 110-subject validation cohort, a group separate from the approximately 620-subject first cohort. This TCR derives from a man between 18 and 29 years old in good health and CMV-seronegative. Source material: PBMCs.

The CDR3 loop is CASSLGEFTKTQYF. For the CDR3, the DNA is TGTGCCAGCAGCTTAGGGGAGTTTACGAAGACCCAGTACTTC. The chain couples TRBV7-9 to TRBJ2-5; tentative D call: TRBD2 (5 bases). The length of the CDR3 is 14 residues. Between the trimmed V and J ends, which lost 1 base and 6 bases, there was a span of 12 bases. Germline loops: CDR1 SEHNR, CDR2 FQNEAQ (reference sequence).